The T cell receptor beta chain described here comes from a study of blood T cell repertoires in COVID-19. The V gene lost 5 bases and the J gene lost 3 bases, with 11 bases spanning the gap. From germline, CDR1 is MDHEN and CDR2 SYDVKM. CDR3 length: 13 residues. Assay: immunoSEQ multiplex PCR; the TCRdb copy retains only in-frame clones and omits some. The sample has more than 250,000 clones, 92% seen once; the top ten hold approximately 17%. Donors of Cohort 3 who recovered were those that had two negative PCRs, clearance, or symptom resolution. This clonotype originated in a woman in her 30s who had recovered from COVID-19. The sequencing sample was made of PBMCs or T cells enriched from blood (not recorded which). The genes are TRBV28 and TRBJ2-7; TRBD1 might be the D (5 bases). This CDR3 reads CASSLTVLYEQYF. As DNA, the CDR3 is TGTGCCAGCAGTCTGACAGTGCTCTACGAGCAGTACTTC.